Listed here are 4 T cell receptor beta chains from one sample, sequenced in a study of PD-L1 blockade in urothelial cancer. TCRdb keeps only in-frame clones here, not all; method: immunoSEQ multiplex PCR. This sample has 30,000 to 50,000 clones; about 89% occur once, and the top ten carry approximately 1.9%. Material: PBMCs, obtained around atezolizumab (anti-PD-L1) treatment. The receptors stem from a man in his fifties or sixties with urothelial cancer.

Points on this clone: Other DNA sequences in this specimen translate into the identical CDR3. The V call is TRBV18, the J call TRBJ1-4; D call uncertain. The CDR3 has 12 residues. CDR1 and CDR2 from the germline V gene are KGHSH and LQKENI. V lost 1 base to trimming and J lost 8 bases, with 5 bases between them. CDR3 nucleotide sequence: TGTGCCAGCTCACCACGAGAGGAAAAACTGTTTTTT. As protein: CASSPREEKLFF. The full variable domain, rest sourced from reference TRBV18 and TRBJ1-4, is NAGVMQNPRHLVRRRGQEARLRCSPMKGHSHVYWYRQLPEEGLKFMVYLQKENIIDESGMPKERFSAEFPKEGPSILRIQQVVRGDSAAYFCASSPREEKLFFGSGTQLSVL.

On this clone itself: One end of the junction fails to match germline, which may point to a read error. The gene calls are TRBV7-7 and TRBJ2-5, with TRBD2 as a possible D gene (6 bases). The CDR3 is 15 amino acids. CDR1 is SSHAT, CDR2 FNYEAQ, per germline (reference sequence). The CDR3, as DNA: TGTGCTAGCAGCCCTCCGGGACTCCTGGAGGGGACCCAGTACTTC. Protein: CASSPPGLLEGTQYF.

This chain uses TRBV4-3 with TRBJ2-5; the D gene is possibly TRBD2 (6 bases). CDR3 length: 18 residues. CDR1 LGHNA and CDR2 YSLEER come from the germline V gene. Trimming took off 0 bases at V and 1 base at J, with 18 bases between the two ends. Here the CDR3 DNA reads TGCGCCAGCAGCCAAGACGTGGGGGGAGGCTATATCCAAGAGACCCAGTACTTC. Protein product: CASSQDVGGGYIQETQYF.

The chain has TRBV6-5 and TRBJ2-2; TRBD2 matches at 7 bases. J lost 1 base, V lost 6 bases, and 5 bases had no gene match. The length of the CDR3 is 15 residues. Germline CDR1 and CDR2: MNHEY and SVGAGI. The CDR3 DNA reads as TGTGCCAGCAGATCATTAGCGGGGAACACCGGGGAGCTGTTTTTT. Protein sequence: CASRSLAGNTGELFF.